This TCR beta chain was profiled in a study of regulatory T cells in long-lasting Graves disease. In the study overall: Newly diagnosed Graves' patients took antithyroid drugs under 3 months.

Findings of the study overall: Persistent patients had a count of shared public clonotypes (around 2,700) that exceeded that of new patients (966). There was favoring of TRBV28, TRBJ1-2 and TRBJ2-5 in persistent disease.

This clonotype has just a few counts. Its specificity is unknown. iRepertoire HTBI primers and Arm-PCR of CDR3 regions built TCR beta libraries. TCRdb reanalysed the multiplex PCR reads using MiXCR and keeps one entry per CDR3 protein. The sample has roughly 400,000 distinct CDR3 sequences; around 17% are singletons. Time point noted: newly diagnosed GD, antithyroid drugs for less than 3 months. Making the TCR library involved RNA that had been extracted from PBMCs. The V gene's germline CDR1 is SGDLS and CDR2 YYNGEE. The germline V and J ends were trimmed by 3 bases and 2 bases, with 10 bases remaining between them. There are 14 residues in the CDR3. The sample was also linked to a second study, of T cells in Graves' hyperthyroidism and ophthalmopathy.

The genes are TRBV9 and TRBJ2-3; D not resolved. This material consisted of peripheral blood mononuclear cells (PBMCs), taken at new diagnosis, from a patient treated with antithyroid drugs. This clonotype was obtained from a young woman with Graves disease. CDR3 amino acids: CASSAGGYTDTQYF. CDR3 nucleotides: TGTGCCAGCAGCGCTGGTGGTTACACAGATACGCAGTATTTT. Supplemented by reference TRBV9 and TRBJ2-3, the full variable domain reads DSGVTQTPKHLITATGQRVTLRCSPRSGDLSVYWYQQSLDQGLQFLIQYYNGEERAKGNILERFSAQQFPDLHSELNLSSLELGDSALYFCASSAGGYTDTQYFGPGTRLTVL.